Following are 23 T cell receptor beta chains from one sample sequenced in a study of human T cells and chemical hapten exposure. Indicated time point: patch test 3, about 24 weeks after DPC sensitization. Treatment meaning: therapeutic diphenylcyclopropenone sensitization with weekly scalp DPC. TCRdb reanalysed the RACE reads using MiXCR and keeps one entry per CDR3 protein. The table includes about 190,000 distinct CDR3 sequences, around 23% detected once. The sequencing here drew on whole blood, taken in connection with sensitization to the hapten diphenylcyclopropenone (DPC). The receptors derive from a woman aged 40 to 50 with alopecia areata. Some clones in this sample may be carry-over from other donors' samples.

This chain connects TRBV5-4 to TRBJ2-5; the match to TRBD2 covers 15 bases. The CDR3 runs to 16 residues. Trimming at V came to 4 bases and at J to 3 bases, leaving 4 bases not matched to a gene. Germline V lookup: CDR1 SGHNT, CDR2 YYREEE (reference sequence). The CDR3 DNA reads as TGTGCCAGCAGCAAGGGACTAGCGGGGGGCGAAGAGACCCAGTACTTC. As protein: CASSKGLAGGEETQYF.

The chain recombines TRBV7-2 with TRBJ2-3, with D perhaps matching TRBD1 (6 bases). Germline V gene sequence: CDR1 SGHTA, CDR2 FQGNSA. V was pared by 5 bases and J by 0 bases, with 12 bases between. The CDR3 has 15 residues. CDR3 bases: TGTGCCAGCAGCCTTTGGACAGCCAGCACAGATACGCAGTATTTT. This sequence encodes CASSLWTASTDTQYF.

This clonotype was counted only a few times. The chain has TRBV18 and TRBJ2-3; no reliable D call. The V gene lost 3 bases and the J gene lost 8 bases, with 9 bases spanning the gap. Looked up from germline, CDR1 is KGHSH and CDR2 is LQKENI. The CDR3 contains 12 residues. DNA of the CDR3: TGTGCCAGCTCACCCGGAGACCCTACGCAGTATTTT. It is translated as CASSPGDPTQYF.

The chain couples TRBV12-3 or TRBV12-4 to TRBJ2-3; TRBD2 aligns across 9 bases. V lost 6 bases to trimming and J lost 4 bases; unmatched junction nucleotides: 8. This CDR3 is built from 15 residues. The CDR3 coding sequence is TGTGCCAGCAGAGTTGCTAGCGGGGTAGCAGATACGCAGTATTTT. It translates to CASRVASGVADTQYF.

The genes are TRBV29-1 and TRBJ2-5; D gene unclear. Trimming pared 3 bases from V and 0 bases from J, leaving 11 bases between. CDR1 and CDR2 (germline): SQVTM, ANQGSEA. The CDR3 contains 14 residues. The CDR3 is CSVDDLPNQETQYF. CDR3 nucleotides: TGCAGCGTTGATGATTTGCCTAACCAAGAGACCCAGTACTTC.

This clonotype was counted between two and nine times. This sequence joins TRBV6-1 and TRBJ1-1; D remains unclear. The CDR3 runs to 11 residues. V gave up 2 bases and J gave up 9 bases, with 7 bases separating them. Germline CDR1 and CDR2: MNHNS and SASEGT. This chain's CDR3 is CASSESSKAFF. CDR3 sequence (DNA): TGTGCCAGCAGTGAATCTAGTAAAGCTTTCTTT.

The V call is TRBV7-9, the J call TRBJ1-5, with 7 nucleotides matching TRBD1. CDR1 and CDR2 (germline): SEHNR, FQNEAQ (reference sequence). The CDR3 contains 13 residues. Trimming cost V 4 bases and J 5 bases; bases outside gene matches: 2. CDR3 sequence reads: CASSSQGDQPQHF. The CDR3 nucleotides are TGTGCCAGCAGCTCTCAGGGGGATCAGCCCCAGCATTTT. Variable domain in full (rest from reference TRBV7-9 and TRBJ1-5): DTGVSQNPRHKITKRGQNVTFRCDPISEHNRLYWYRQTLGQGPEFLTYFQNEAQLEKSRLLSDRFSAERPKGSFSTLEIQRTEQGDSAMYLCASSSQGDQPQHFGDGTRLSIL.

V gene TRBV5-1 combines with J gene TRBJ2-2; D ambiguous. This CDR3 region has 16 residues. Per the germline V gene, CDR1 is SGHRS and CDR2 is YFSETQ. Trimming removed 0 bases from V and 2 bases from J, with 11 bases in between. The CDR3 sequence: CASSLGTPINTGELFF. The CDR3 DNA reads TGCGCCAGCAGCTTGGGCACCCCGATTAACACCGGGGAGCTGTTTTTT.

CDR3 in amino acids: CASILAEGGELFF. DNA of the CDR3: TGTGCCAGCATCCTAGCGGAAGGAGGGGAGCTGTTTTTT. The chain recombines TRBV6-5 with TRBJ2-2; 7 bases are shared with TRBD2. With V trimmed by 7 bases and J by 8 bases, 7 bases remained unmatched. The CDR3 has 13 amino acids. The germline CDR1 and CDR2 sequences are MNHEY and SVGAGI.

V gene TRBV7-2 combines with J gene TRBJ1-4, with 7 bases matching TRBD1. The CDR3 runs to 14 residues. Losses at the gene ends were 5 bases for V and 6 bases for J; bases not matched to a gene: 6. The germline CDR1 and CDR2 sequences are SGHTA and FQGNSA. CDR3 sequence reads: CASSPTGTDEKLFF. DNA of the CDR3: TGTGCCAGCAGCCCGACAGGGACCGATGAAAAACTGTTTTTT. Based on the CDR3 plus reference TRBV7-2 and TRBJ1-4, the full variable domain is GAGVSQSPSNKVTEKGKDVELRCDPISGHTALYWYRQSLGQGLEFLIYFQGNSAPDKSGLPSDRFSAERTGGSVSTLTIQRTQQEDSAVYLCASSPTGTDEKLFFGSGTQLSVL.

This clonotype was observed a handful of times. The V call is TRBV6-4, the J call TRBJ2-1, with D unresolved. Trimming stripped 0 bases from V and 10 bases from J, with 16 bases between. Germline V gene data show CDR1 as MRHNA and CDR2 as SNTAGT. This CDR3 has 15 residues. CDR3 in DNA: TGTGCCAGCAGTGACTCGAAAAGGCCTGATGGGGAGCAGTTCTTC. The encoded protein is CASSDSKRPDGEQFF.

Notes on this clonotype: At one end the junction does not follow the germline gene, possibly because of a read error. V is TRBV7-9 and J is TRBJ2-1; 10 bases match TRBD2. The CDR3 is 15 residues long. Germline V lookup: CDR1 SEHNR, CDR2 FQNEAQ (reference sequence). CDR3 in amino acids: CASSLGQAGGLYTLF. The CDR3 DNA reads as TGTGCCAGCAGCTTAGGACAAGCGGGAGGGCTCTATACTCTCTTC.

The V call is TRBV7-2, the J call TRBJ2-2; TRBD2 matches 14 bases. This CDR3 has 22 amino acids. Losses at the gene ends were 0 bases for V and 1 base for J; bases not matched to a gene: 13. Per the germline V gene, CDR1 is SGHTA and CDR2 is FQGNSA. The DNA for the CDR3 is TGTGCCAGCAGCTTAGCGTCGGGGACTAGCGGGAGCGGGGGCATGAACACCGGGGAGCTGTTTTTT. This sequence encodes CASSLASGTSGSGGMNTGELFF.

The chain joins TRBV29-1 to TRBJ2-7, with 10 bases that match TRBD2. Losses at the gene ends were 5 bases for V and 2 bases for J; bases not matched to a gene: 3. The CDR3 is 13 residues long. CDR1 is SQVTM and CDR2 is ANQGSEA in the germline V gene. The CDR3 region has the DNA TGCAGCGTTCGAGCGGGAGGGGCCTACGAGCAGTACTTC. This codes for CSVRAGGAYEQYF.

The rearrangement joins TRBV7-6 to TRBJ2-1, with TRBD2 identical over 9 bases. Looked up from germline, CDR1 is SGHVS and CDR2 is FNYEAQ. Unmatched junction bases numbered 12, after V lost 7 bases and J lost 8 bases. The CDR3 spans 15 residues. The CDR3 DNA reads TGTGCCAGCACCGTCCGAGCGGGAGGATTCGATGAGCAGTTCTTC. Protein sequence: CASTVRAGGFDEQFF.

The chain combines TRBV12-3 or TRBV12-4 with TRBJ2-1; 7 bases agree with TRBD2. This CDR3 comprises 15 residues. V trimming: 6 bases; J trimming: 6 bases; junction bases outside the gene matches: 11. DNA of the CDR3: TGTGCCAGCAGCAGGACTAGAGGCCCTCGCAATGAGCAGTTCTTC. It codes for CASSRTRGPRNEQFF.

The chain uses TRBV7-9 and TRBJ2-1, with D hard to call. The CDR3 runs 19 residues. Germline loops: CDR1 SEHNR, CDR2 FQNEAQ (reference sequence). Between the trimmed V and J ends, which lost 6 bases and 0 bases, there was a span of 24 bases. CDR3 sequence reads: CASRELPFRPQSSYNEQFF. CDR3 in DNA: TGTGCCAGCAGAGAACTCCCCTTTCGGCCCCAAAGCTCCTACAATGAGCAGTTCTTC.

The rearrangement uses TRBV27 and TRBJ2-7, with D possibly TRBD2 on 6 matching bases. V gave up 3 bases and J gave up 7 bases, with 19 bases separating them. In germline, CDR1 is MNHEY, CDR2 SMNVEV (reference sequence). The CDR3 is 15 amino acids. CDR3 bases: TGTGCCAGCAGTTTGGTCGGAGGGGTTCCTTCGGAGCAGTACTTC. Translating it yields CASSLVGGVPSEQYF.

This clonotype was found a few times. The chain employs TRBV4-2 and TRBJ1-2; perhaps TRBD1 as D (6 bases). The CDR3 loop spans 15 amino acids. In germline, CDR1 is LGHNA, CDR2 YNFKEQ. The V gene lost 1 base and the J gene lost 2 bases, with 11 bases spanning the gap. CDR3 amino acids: CASSQVGQTNYGYTF. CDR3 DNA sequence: TGTGCCAGCAGCCAAGTAGGACAGACGAACTATGGCTACACCTTC.

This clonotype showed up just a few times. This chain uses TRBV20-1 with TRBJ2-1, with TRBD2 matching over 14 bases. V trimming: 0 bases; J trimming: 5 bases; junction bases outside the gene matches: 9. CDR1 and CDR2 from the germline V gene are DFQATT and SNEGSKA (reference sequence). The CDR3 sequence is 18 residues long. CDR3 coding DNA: TGCAGTGCTAGAGATGGAGGGACTAGCGGGAGAGTTAACAATGAGCAGTTCTTC. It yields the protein CSARDGGTSGRVNNEQFF.

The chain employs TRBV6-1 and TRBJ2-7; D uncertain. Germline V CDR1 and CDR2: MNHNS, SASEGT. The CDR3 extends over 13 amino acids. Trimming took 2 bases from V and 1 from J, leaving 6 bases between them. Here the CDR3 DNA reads TGTGCCAGCAGTGAACACGGATCCTACGAGCAGTACTTC. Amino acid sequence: CASSEHGSYEQYF.

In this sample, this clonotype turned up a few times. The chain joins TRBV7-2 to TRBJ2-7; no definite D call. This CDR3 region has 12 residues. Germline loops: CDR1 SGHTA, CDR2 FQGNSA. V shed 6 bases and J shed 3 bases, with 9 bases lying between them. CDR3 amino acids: CASRTDGYEQYF. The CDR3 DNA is TGTGCCAGCAGAACGGACGGCTACGAGCAGTACTTC.

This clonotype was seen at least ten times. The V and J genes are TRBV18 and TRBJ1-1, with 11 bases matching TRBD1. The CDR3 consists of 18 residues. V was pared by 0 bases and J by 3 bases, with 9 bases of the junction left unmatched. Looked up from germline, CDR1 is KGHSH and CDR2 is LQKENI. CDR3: CASSPPVRTGGVYTEAFF. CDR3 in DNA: TGTGCCAGCTCACCACCGGTCCGGACAGGGGGCGTATACACTGAAGCTTTCTTT.